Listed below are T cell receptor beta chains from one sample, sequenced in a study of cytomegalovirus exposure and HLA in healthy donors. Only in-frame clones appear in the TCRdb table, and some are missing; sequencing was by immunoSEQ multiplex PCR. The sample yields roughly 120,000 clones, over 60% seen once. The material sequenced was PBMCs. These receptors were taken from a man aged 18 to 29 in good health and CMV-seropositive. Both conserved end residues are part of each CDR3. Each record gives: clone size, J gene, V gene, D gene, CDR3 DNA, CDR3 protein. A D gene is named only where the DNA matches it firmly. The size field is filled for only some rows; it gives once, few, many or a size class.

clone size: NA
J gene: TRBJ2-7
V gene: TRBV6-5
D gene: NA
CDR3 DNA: TGTGCCAGCAGCCCGCGTGGTGCAGGCGCCTACGAGCAGTACTTC
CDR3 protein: CASSPRGAGAYEQYF

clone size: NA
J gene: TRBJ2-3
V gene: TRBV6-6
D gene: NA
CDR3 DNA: TGTGCCAGCAAGTTTACGGGGGATACGCAGTATTTT
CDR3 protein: CASKFTGDTQYF

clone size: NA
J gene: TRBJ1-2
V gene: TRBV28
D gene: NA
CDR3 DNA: TGTGCCAGCAGTTTTACCAGGGTGTATGGCTACACCTTC
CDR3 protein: CASSFTRVYGYTF

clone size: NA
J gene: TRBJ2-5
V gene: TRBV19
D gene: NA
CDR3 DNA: TGTGCCAGTAGTATGGGCCTCGGAAAGACCCAGTACTTC
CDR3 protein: CASSMGLGKTQYF

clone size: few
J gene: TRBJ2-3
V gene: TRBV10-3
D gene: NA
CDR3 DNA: TGTGCCATCAGTGATCTGGCTAGCAGAACTAGCACAGATACGCAGTATTTT
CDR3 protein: CAISDLASRTSTDTQYF

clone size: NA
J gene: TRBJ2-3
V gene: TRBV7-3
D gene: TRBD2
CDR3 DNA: TGTGCCAGCAGCCTCATAGCGGGAGGCAGAGATACGCAGTATTTT
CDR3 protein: CASSLIAGGRDTQYF

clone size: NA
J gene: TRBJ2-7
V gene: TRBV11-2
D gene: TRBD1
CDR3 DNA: TGTGCCAGCAGCTTCTCCGACAGGGTCTACGAGCAGTACTTC
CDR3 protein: CASSFSDRVYEQYF

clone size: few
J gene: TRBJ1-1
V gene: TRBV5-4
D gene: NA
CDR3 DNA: TGTGCCAGCATTGGCCAACAGGACACTGAAGCTTTCTTT
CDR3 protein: CASIGQQDTEAFF

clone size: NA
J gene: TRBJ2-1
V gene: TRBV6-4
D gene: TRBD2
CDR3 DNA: TGTGCCAGCAGTGACTCAAGAGGACTAGCTTCCTACAATGAGCAGTTCTTC
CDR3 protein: CASSDSRGLASYNEQFF

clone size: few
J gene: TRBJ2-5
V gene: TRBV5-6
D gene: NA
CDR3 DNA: TGTGCCAGCAGCTTGTGGGGCCACCCTGGGCTTGAGACCCAGTACTTC
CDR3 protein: CASSLWGHPGLETQYF

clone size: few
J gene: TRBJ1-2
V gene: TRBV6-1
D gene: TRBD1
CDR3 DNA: TGTGCCAGCAGTGACCCGGGACAGGGCCTCTATGGCTACACCTTC
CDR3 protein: CASSDPGQGLYGYTF

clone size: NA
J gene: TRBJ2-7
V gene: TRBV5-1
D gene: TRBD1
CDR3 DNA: TGCGCCAGCAGCACTGCAGGGACAGCCTCCTACGAGCAGTACTTC
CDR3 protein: CASSTAGTASYEQYF

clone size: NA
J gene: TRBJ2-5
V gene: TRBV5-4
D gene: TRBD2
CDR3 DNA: TGTGCCAGCAGCTTGAGCGGGGGTAAGGAGACCCAGTACTTC
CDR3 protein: CASSLSGGKETQYF

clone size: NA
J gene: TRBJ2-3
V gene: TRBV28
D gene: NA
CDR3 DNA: TGTGCCAGCTTTGAGTCGGGAAGCACAGATACGCAGTATTTT
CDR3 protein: CASFESGSTDTQYF

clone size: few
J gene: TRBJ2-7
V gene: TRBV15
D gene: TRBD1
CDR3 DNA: TGTGCCACCAGCAGAGATGTACCGGGACAGGGACACGAGCAGTACTTC
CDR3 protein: CATSRDVPGQGHEQYF

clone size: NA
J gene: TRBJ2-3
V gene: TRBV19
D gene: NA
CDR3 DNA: TGTGCCACCCGACTAGGCACCGGAGATACGCAGTATTTT
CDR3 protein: CATRLGTGDTQYF

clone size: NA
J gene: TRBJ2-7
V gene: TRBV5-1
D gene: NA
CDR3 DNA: TGCGCCAGCAGCTTGGGGAGGGCTCCGTCCTACGAGCAGTACTTC
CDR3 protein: CASSLGRAPSYEQYF

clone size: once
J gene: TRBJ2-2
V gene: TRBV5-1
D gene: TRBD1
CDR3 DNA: TGCGCCAGCGCGGATACAGGGGGCTACACCGGGGAGCTGTTTTTT
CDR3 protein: CASADTGGYTGELFF

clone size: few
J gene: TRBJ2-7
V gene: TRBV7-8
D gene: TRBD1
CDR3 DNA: TGTGCCAGCAGCGCCAGACAGGGAAGCTTGTCCTACGAGCAGTACTTC
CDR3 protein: CASSARQGSLSYEQYF

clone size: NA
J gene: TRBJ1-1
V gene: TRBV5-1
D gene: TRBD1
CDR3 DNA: TGCGCCAGCAGCTTGGAGGGGGCCGACATCGGCACTGAAGCTTTCTTT
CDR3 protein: CASSLEGADIGTEAFF

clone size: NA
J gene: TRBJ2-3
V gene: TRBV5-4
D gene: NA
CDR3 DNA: TGTGCCAGCAGCTTTCCGAGCACAGATACGCAGTATTTT
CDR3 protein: CASSFPSTDTQYF

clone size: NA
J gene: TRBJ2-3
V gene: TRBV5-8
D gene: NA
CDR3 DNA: TGTGCCAGCAGCTTACCCGGGACAAAAAGCTCAGATACGCAGTATTTT
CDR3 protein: CASSLPGTKSSDTQYF

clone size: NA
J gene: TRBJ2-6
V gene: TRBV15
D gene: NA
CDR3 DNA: TGTGCCACCAGCAGTTTTCCGCGACGGGAACTCTCGTCCGGGGCCAACGTCCTGACTTTC
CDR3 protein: CATSSFPRRELSSGANVLTF

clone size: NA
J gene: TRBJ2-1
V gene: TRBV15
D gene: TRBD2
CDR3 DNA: TGTGCCACCAGCAGAATTCCGGGACTAGCGGGCTACAATGAGCAGTTCTTC
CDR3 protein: CATSRIPGLAGYNEQFF

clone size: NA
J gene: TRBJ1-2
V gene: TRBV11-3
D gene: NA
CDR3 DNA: TGTGCCAGCAGCTCGGGGGATTATGGCTACACCTTC
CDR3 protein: CASSSGDYGYTF

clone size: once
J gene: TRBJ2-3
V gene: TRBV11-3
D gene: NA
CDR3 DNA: TGTGCCAGCAGCTTAACGGATCGGGGTACGCAGTATTTT
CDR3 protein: CASSLTDRGTQYF

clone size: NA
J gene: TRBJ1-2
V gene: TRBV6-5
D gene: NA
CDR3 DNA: TGTGCCAGCAGTGAAGCCCCGACAGGCGTTCTCTGG
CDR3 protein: CASSEAPTGVLW

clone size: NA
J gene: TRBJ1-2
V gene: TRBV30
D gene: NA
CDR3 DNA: TGTGCCTGGAGGGGACTAAGACGATTGGAGGACTATGGCTACACCTTC
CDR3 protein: CAWRGLRRLEDYGYTF

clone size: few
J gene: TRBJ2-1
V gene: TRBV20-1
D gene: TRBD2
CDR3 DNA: TGCGGCGGGAGGGTGTACAATGAGCAGTTCTTC
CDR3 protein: CGGRVYNEQFF